This T cell receptor beta chain originates from a study of T cells in Graves' hyperthyroidism and ophthalmopathy. Template material for amplifying TCR beta CDR3 regions consisted of RNA transcripts. In the first-round RT-PCR of the TCR CDR3, the HTBI primer set was used. From the multiplex PCR reads, TCRdb called clonotypes with MiXCR, one entry per CDR3 protein. The sample consists of under 200,000 distinct CDR3 sequences, approximately 9% of them appearing once. The table lists this clonotype with many counts. The CDR3 runs to 13 residues. CDR1 is SGHTA and CDR2 is FQGTGA in the germline V gene. V shed 4 bases and J shed 10 bases, with 16 bases lying between them.

This TCR was recovered from a young woman with Graves' hyperthyroidism that later progressed to Graves' ophthalmopathy. Sample: blood. The gene calls are TRBV7-3 and TRBJ1-1, with D possibly matching TRBD1 (5 bases). CDR3 bases: TGTGCCAGCAGCTCCGAAGGGGTTTCGGGAGCTTTCTTT. Its protein is CASSSEGVSGAFF.